The clone carrying this T cell receptor beta chain was seen a handful of times. Its cognate antigen is unknown. Template switching added a universal primer binding site, and final cDNA carried unique molecular identifiers. TCRdb re-called the 5' RACE reads with MiXCR, one entry per CDR3 protein. This table holds approximately 630,000 distinct CDR3 sequences, about 7.6% found once. Every one of the donors was a healthy Caucasian. These data originate in a study of identical twins. CDR3 length: 11 amino acids. CDR1 and CDR2 from the germline V gene are KGHDR and SFDVKD. V gave up 7 bases and J gave up 5 bases, with 5 bases separating them. Whole-study findings and limits: The authors drew conclusions from cross-sectional statistical analysis rather than following the same donors.

This sample also belongs to another study, concerning yellow fever vaccine responses in identical twins.

Sequenced: PBMCs. The sequence was obtained from a woman under 30 in good health. This chain links TRBV24-1 with TRBJ2-1; D is uncertain. This CDR3 reads CATREHNEQFF. In nucleotides, the CDR3 is TGTGCCACCAGAGAACACAATGAGCAGTTCTTC.